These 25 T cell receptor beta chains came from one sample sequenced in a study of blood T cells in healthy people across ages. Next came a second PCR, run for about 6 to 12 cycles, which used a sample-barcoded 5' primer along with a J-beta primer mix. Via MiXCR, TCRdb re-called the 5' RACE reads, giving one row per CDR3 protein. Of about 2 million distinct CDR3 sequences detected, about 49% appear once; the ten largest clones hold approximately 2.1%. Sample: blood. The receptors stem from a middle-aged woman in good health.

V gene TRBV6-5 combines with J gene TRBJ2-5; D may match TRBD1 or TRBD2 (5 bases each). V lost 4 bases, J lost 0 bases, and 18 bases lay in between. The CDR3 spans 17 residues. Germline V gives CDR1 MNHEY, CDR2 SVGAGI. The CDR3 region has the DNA TGTGCCAGCAGTTTTGGCCGGGACCGTTGGTACCAAGAGACCCAGTACTTC. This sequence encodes CASSFGRDRWYQETQYF.

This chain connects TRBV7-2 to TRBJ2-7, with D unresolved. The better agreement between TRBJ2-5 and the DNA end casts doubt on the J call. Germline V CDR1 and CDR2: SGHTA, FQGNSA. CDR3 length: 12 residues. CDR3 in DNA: TGTGCCAGCAGCCCGTCAATGGGGACCCAGTACTTC. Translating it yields CASSPSMGTQYF.

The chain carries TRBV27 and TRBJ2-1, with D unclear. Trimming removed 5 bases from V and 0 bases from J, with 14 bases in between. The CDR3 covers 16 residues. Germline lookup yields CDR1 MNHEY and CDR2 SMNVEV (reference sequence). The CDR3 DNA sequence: TGTGCCAGCAGTCCCTTTGTCAGCGACTCCTACAATGAGCAGTTCTTC. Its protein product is CASSPFVSDSYNEQFF.

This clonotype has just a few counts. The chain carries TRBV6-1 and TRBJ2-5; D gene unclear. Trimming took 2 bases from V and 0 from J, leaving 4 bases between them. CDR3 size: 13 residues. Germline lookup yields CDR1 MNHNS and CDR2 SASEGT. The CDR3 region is CASSEKYQETQYF. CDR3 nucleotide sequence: TGTGCCAGCAGTGAAAAGTACCAAGAGACCCAGTACTTC.

This chain's CDR3 is CATSDIGGLYNEQFF. CDR3 nucleotides: TGTGCCACCAGTGATATAGGGGGCTTGTACAATGAGCAGTTCTTC. The chain is built from TRBV24-1 and TRBJ2-1; TRBD1 aligns across 7 bases. CDR3 length: 15 residues. The J segment lost 4 bases and the V segment lost 3 bases, leaving 5 bases of the junction unmatched. Looked up from germline, CDR1 is KGHDR and CDR2 is SFDVKD.

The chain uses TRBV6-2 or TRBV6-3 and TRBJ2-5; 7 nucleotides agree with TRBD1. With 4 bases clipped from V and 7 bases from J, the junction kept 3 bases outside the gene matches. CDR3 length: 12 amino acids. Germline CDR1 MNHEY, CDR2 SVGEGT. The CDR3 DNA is TGTGCCAGCAGTTTTGCAGGGGGGACCCAGTACTTC. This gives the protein CASSFAGGTQYF.

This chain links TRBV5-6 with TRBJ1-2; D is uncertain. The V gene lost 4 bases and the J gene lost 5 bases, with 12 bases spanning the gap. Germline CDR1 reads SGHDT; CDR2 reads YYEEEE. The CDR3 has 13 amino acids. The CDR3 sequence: CASSLPSAYGYTF. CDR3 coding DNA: TGTGCCAGCAGCCTCCCATCGGCGTATGGCTACACCTTC. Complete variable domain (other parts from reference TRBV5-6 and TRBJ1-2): DAGVTQSPTHLIKTRGQQVTLRCSPKSGHDTVSWYQQALGQGPQFIFQYYEEEERQRGNFPDRFSGHQFPNYSSELNVNALLLGDSALYLCASSLPSAYGYTFGSGTRLTVV.

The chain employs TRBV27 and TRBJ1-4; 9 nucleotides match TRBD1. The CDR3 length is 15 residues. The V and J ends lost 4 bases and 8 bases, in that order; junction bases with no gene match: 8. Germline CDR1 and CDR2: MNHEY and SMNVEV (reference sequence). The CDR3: CASSSLTGGQEKLFF. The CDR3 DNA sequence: TGTGCCAGCAGTTCCCTGACAGGGGGACAGGAAAAACTGTTTTTT.

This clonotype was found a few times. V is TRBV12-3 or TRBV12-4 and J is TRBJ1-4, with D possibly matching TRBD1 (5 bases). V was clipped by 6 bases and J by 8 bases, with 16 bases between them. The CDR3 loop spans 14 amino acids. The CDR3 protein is CASRPLPGPEKLFF. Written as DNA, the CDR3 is TGTGCCAGCAGACCACTCCCGGGGCCCGAAAAACTGTTTTTT.

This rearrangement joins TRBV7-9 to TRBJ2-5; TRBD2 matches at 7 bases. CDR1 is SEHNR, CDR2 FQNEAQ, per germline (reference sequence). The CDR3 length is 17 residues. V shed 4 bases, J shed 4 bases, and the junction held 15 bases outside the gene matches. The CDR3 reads CASSWSGRRAGIETQYF. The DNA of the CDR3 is TGTGCCAGCAGCTGGAGTGGTCGGCGAGCGGGGATAGAGACCCAGTACTTC.

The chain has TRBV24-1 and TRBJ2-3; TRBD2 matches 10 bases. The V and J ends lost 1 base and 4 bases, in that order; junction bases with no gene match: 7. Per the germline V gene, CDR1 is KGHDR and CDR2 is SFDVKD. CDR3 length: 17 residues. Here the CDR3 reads CATSDFLAGVGADTQYF. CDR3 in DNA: TGTGCCACCAGTGATTTCCTAGCGGGGGTAGGGGCAGATACGCAGTATTTT.

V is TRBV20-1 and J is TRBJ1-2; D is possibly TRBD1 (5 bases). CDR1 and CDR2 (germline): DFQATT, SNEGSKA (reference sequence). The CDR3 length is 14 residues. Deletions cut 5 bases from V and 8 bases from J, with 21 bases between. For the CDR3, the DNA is TGCAGTGCTCTTTCGCGGCGGCAGGGTCCAGGCTACACCTTC. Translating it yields CSALSRRQGPGYTF.

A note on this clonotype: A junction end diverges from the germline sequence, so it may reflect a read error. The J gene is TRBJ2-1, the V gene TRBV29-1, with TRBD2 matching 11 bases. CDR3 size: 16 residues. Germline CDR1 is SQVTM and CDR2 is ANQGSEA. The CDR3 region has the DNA TGCAGCGTCGAAGGCCTAGCGGGGGGCCGATACAATGAGCAGTTCTTC. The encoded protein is CSVEGLAGGRYNEQFF.

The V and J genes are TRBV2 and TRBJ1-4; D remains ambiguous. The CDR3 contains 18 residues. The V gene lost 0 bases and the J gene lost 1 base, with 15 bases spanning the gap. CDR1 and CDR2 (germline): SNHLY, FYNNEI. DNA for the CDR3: TGTGCCAGCAGTGAAGCGGCCTCCGTTGGGGTAACTAATGAAAAACTGTTTTTT. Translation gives CASSEAASVGVTNEKLFF.

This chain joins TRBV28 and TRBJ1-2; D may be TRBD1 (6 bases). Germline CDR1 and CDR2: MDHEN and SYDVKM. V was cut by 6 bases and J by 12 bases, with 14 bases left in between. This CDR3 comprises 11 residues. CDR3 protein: CASRSRGQDTF. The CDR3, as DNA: TGTGCCAGCAGGTCCCGGGGGCAGGACACCTTC.

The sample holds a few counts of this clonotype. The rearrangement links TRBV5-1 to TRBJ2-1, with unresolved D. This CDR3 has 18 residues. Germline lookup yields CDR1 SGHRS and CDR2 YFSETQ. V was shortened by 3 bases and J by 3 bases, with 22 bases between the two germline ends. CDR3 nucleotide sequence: TGCGCCAGCAGCTCCCTTGGTGGTTTGGGTTTGGTCTACAATGAGCAGTTCTTC. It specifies CASSSLGGLGLVYNEQFF.

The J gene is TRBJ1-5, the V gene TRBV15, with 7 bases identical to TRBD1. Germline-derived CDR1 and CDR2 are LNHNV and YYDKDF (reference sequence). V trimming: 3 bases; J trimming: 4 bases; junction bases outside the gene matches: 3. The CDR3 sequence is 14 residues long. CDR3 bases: TGTGCCACCAGCAGTAGACAGGGTAATCAGCCCCAGCATTTT. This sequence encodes CATSSRQGNQPQHF.

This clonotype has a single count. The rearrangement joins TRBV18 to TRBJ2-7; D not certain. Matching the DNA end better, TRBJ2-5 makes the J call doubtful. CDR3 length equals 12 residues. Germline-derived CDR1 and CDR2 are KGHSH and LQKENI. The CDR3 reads CASSPDVGTQYF. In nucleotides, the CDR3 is TGTGCCAGCTCACCTGACGTTGGGACCCAGTACTTC.

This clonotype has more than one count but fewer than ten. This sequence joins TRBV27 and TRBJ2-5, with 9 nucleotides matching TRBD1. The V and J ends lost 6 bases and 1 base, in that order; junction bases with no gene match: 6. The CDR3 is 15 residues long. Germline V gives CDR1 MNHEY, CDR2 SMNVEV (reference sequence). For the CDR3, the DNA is TGTGCCAGCAGACAAAAGACAGGGGGCCAAGAGACCCAGTACTTC. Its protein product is CASRQKTGGQETQYF.

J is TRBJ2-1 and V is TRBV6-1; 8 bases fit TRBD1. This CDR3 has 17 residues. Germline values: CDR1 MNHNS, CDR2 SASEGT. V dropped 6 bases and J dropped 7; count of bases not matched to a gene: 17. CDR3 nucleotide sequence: TGTGCCAGCAGCGAACACCCCTGGGACAGGATTGGGAATGAGCAGTTCTTC. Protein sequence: CASSEHPWDRIGNEQFF.

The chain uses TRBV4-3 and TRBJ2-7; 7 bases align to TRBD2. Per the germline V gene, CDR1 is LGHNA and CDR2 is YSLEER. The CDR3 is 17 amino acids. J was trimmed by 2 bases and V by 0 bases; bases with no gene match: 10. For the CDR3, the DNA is TGCGCCAGCAGCCAAGATCGCCGGGGGGTGATGACCTACGAGCAGTACTTC. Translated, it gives CASSQDRRGVMTYEQYF.

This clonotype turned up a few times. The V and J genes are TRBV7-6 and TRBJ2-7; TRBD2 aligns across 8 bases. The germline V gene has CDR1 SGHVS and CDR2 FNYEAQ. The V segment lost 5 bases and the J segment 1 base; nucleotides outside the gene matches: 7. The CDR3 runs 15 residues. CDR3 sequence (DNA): TGTGCCAGCAGCCCACGCGGGGGGTATTCCTACGAGCAGTACTTC. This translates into CASSPRGGYSYEQYF.

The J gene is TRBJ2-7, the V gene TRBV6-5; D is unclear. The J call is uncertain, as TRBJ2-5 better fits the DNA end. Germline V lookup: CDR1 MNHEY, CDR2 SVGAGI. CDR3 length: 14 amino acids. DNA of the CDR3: TGTGCCAGCAGTTACGGCGTCCTAGAAGAGACCCAGTACTTC. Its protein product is CASSYGVLEETQYF.

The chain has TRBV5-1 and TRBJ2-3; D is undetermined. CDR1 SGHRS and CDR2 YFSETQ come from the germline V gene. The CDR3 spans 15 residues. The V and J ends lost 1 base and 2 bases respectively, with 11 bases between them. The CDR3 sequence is CASSLLDPFTDTQYF. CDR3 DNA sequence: TGCGCCAGCAGCTTGTTAGACCCTTTCACAGATACGCAGTATTTT. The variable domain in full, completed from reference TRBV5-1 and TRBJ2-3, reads KAGVTQTPRYLIKTRGQQVTLSCSPISGHRSVSWYQQTPGQGLQFLFEYFSETQRNKGNFPGRFSGRQFSNSRSEMNVSTLELGDSALYLCASSLLDPFTDTQYFGPGTRLTVL.

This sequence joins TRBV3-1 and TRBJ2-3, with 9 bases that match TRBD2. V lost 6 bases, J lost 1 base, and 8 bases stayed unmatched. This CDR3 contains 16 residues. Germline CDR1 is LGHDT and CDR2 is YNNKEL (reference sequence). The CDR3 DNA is TGTGCCAGCAGGAAGAACTTAGCGGGGGGCACAGATACGCAGTATTTT. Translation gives CASRKNLAGGTDTQYF.